This T cell receptor beta chain was identified in a study of cytomegalovirus exposure and HLA in healthy donors. The protocol was immunoSEQ multiplex PCR, while the TCRdb copy is restricted to in-frame clones and leaves out a portion. The sample consists of under 250,000 clones, about 90% of them appearing once. Trimming left V 4 bases short and J 6 bases short, with 11 bases between. Germline CDR1 and CDR2: GTSNPN and SVGIG (reference sequence). The CDR3 length is 12 residues. The sequence was obtained from a man between 18 and 29 years old in good health and CMV-seropositive. The chain carries TRBV30 and TRBJ2-3; D ambiguous. The source material was PBMCs. Written as DNA, the CDR3 is TGTGCCTGGAAAAAAGAACAGGATACGCAGTATTTT. It translates to CAWKKEQDTQYF.